A selection of T cell receptor beta chains follows, all from one sample in a study of T cell repertoires in cytomegalovirus infection. TCRdb re-analysed the reads in MiXCR, keeping a single row per CDR3 protein. The data show hundreds of thousands of distinct CDR3 sequences, roughly 26% seen once. The sample was CD8+ T cells from PBMCs. Every receptor here comes from a human donor in good health (CMV status not recorded). Some clones in this sample may be carry-over from other donors' samples. Both conserved end residues are part of each CDR3. The order of the fields is CDR3 DNA, CDR3 protein, J gene, D gene, clone size, V gene. A D gene is named only where the DNA matches it firmly. The listing skips clone size in some rows; elsewhere it reads once, few, many or a size class.

CDR3 DNA: TGTGCCAGCAGCTTAGTCCCAGGGGCGAACACCGGGGAGCTGTTTTTT; CDR3 protein: CASSLVPGANTGELFF; J gene: TRBJ2-2; D gene: -; clone size: -; V gene: TRBV7-6
CDR3 DNA: TGTGCCAGCAGTTACTCCCTGACAGGGGCCGCTGAGCAGTTCTTC; CDR3 protein: CASSYSLTGAAEQFF; J gene: TRBJ2-1; D gene: TRBD1; clone size: few; V gene: TRBV6-5
CDR3 DNA: TGTGCCAGCAGCTTATCGCAGGGGGCGCTGGTCTATGGCTACACCTTC; CDR3 protein: CASSLSQGALVYGYTF; J gene: TRBJ1-2; D gene: TRBD1; clone size: few; V gene: TRBV7-9
CDR3 DNA: TGCAGTGCTAGAGTTAGGCAGAACACAGATACGCAGTATTTT; CDR3 protein: CSARVRQNTDTQYF; J gene: TRBJ2-3; D gene: -; clone size: few; V gene: TRBV20-1
CDR3 DNA: TGTGCCAGCAGCTTAGGCTGGGATAGCAATCAGCCCCAGCATTTT; CDR3 protein: CASSLGWDSNQPQHF; J gene: TRBJ1-5; D gene: -; clone size: many; V gene: TRBV7-2
CDR3 DNA: TGTGCCAGCAGTTACCGCCAGGGTTTGACTGAAGCTTTCTTT; CDR3 protein: CASSYRQGLTEAFF; J gene: TRBJ1-1; D gene: -; clone size: many; V gene: TRBV6-2/TRBV6-3
CDR3 DNA: TGCGCCAGCAGCCCCGGGACTAGCGGGGGAAGGGGCGAGACCCAGTACTTC; CDR3 protein: CASSPGTSGGRGETQYF; J gene: TRBJ2-5; D gene: TRBD2; clone size: -; V gene: TRBV4-1
CDR3 DNA: TGTGCCAGCAGCGCTGGACCGGGACAGTCACTTTATAGCAATCAGCCCCAGCATTTT; CDR3 protein: CASSAGPGQSLYSNQPQHF; J gene: TRBJ1-5; D gene: TRBD1; clone size: -; V gene: TRBV5-6
CDR3 DNA: TGTGCCAGCAGGAACAGGGCGGCTAATGAAAAACTGTTTTTT; CDR3 protein: CASRNRAANEKLFF; J gene: TRBJ1-4; D gene: -; clone size: -; V gene: TRBV6-5
CDR3 DNA: TGTGCCAGCAGCTTACCCACTAAAAAATACAATGAGCAGTTCTTC; CDR3 protein: CASSLPTKKYNEQFF; J gene: TRBJ2-1; D gene: -; clone size: many; V gene: TRBV7-2
CDR3 DNA: TGCGCCAGCAGCTTGGATCCGGGTTCGAACACTGAAGCTTTCTTT; CDR3 protein: CASSLDPGSNTEAFF; J gene: TRBJ1-1; D gene: -; clone size: few; V gene: TRBV5-1
CDR3 DNA: TGTGCCACTTTTGCGGGACACCCTTACAATGAGCAGTTCTTC; CDR3 protein: CATFAGHPYNEQFF; J gene: TRBJ2-1; D gene: -; clone size: few; V gene: TRBV19
CDR3 DNA: TGTGCCACCACAGCACAACCGAGGACAGGGGTCACCGGGGAGCTGTTTTTT; CDR3 protein: CATTAQPRTGVTGELFF; J gene: TRBJ2-2; D gene: TRBD1; clone size: many; V gene: TRBV19
CDR3 DNA: TGTGCCAGCAGCTCGGTGGATTCGGGGACTGAAGCTTTCTTT; CDR3 protein: CASSSVDSGTEAFF; J gene: TRBJ1-1; D gene: -; clone size: many; V gene: TRBV7-2
CDR3 DNA: TGTGCCATTAAATTTCGGACAGGGCATAGCAATCAGCCCCAGCATTTT; CDR3 protein: CAIKFRTGHSNQPQHF; J gene: TRBJ1-5; D gene: TRBD1; clone size: many; V gene: TRBV7-4
CDR3 DNA: TGCAGTGCTAGGGACAGGGGGAATGAAAAACTGTTTTTT; CDR3 protein: CSARDRGNEKLFF; J gene: TRBJ1-4; D gene: TRBD1; clone size: -; V gene: TRBV20-1
CDR3 DNA: TGTGCCAGCAGTTATTTCGCGGGGGGCCGCGGTGAGCAGTTCTTC; CDR3 protein: CASSYFAGGRGEQFF; J gene: TRBJ2-1; D gene: TRBD2; clone size: few; V gene: TRBV6-2/TRBV6-3
CDR3 DNA: TGTGCCGTCGAAGAAGGACAGGGGGCTTCCGGGGAGCTGTTTTTT; CDR3 protein: CAVEEGQGASGELFF; J gene: TRBJ2-2; D gene: TRBD1; clone size: once; V gene: TRBV28
CDR3 DNA: TGCGGGGGCAGGGGGCTGACCGGGGAGCTGTTTTTT; CDR3 protein: CGGRGLTGELFF; J gene: TRBJ2-2; D gene: TRBD1; clone size: -; V gene: TRBV20-1
CDR3 DNA: TGTGCCAGCAGGTCAGCGGGGGGGTACACAGATACGCAGTATTTT; CDR3 protein: CASRSAGGYTDTQYF; J gene: TRBJ2-3; D gene: TRBD2; clone size: -; V gene: TRBV13
CDR3 DNA: TGTGCCAGCAGCTACGAACGGGTGATGAACACTGAAGCTTTCTTT; CDR3 protein: CASSYERVMNTEAFF; J gene: TRBJ1-1; D gene: -; clone size: -; V gene: TRBV5-3
CDR3 DNA: TGTGCCAGCACCTACGGGAGGTTACGACCCCTCCACTTT; CDR3 protein: CASTYGRLRPLHF; J gene: TRBJ1-6; D gene: -; clone size: many; V gene: TRBV28
CDR3 DNA: TGTGCCACCCGGGAGCCAGGGTACGGGGTAAAGACCCAGTACTTC; CDR3 protein: CATREPGYGVKTQYF; J gene: TRBJ2-5; D gene: -; clone size: few; V gene: TRBV28
CDR3 DNA: TGTGCCAGCAGCCCCGGAGACATGGACGGGGAGCTGTTTTTT; CDR3 protein: CASSPGDMDGELFF; J gene: TRBJ2-2; D gene: -; clone size: many; V gene: TRBV7-8
CDR3 DNA: TGTGCCAGTAAACAGGGTTATAGCAATCAGCCCCAGCATTTT; CDR3 protein: CASKQGYSNQPQHF; J gene: TRBJ1-5; D gene: -; clone size: many; V gene: TRBV19
CDR3 DNA: TGTGCCAGCAGCTTGAGAGCGACCCCCACAGATACGCAGTATTTT; CDR3 protein: CASSLRATPTDTQYF; J gene: TRBJ2-3; D gene: -; clone size: -; V gene: TRBV5-6
CDR3 DNA: TGTGTCAGCAGTCCCTTAGACAGGGTCCAAGAGACCCAGTACTTC; CDR3 protein: CVSSPLDRVQETQYF; J gene: TRBJ2-5; D gene: TRBD1; clone size: -; V gene: TRBV27
CDR3 DNA: TGTGCCAGCGCGGAAGAGGTGTGGGGCACTGAAGCTTTCTTT; CDR3 protein: CASAEEVWGTEAFF; J gene: TRBJ1-1; D gene: -; clone size: many; V gene: TRBV7-2
CDR3 DNA: TGTGCCAGCAGCGTTCCCCGGGACTCTAGCACAGATACGCAGTATTTT; CDR3 protein: CASSVPRDSSTDTQYF; J gene: TRBJ2-3; D gene: -; clone size: many; V gene: TRBV7-2
CDR3 DNA: TGTGCCAGCAGTACCCGGGACAGATTGAACACCGGGGAGCTGTTTTTT; CDR3 protein: CASSTRDRLNTGELFF; J gene: TRBJ2-2; D gene: TRBD1; clone size: many; V gene: TRBV13
CDR3 DNA: TGTGCCAGCAGGAGCGGGGCCCTAGCCAAAAACATTCAGTACTTC; CDR3 protein: CASRSGALAKNIQYF; J gene: TRBJ2-4; D gene: TRBD2; clone size: few; V gene: TRBV28
CDR3 DNA: TGTGCCAGCAGTCAAAACAGCCAAGAGACCCAGTACTTC; CDR3 protein: CASSQNSQETQYF; J gene: TRBJ2-5; D gene: -; clone size: -; V gene: TRBV7-3
CDR3 DNA: TGTGCCAGCAGTCCTCTACCCCGGACAGAAGCAGGATCTGGAAACACCATATATTTT; CDR3 protein: CASSPLPRTEAGSGNTIYF; J gene: TRBJ1-3; D gene: -; clone size: few; V gene: TRBV28
CDR3 DNA: TGTGCCAGCAGTTACTCCATCTCTAGCGGCTCCTTCACAGATACGCAGTATTTT; CDR3 protein: CASSYSISSGSFTDTQYF; J gene: TRBJ2-3; D gene: TRBD2; clone size: many; V gene: TRBV6-5
CDR3 DNA: TGTGCCAGCAGCCCAGGGGACTATCTCGGCGAGCAGTACTTC; CDR3 protein: CASSPGDYLGEQYF; J gene: TRBJ2-7; D gene: -; clone size: few; V gene: TRBV12-3/TRBV12-4
CDR3 DNA: TGTGCCAGCAGCTTCTTGGGGAGTAACACTGAAGCTTTCTTT; CDR3 protein: CASSFLGSNTEAFF; J gene: TRBJ1-1; D gene: -; clone size: many; V gene: TRBV7-6
CDR3 DNA: TGTGCCAGCAGCGTAGAAGGAGGTGCGGGAAACACCATATATTTT; CDR3 protein: CASSVEGGAGNTIYF; J gene: TRBJ1-3; D gene: -; clone size: -; V gene: TRBV9
CDR3 DNA: TGTGCCAGCAGTTACGGGAGGGGTGGTCATTGGGAAAAACTGTTTTTT; CDR3 protein: CASSYGRGGHWEKLFF; J gene: TRBJ1-4; D gene: -; clone size: few; V gene: TRBV6-5
CDR3 DNA: TGTGCCAGCAGCCTCGGACAGGGTTGGCATTTT; CDR3 protein: CASSLGQGWHF; J gene: TRBJ2-3; D gene: TRBD1; clone size: few; V gene: TRBV6-2/TRBV6-3
CDR3 DNA: TGTGCCAGTAGTATTGCTGGACAGGGAGGGGCTGAAGCTTTCTTT; CDR3 protein: CASSIAGQGGAEAFF; J gene: TRBJ1-1; D gene: TRBD1; clone size: -; V gene: TRBV19
CDR3 DNA: TGTGCCAGCGTTTCTCGAGTATCGCCCAACACCGGGGAGCTGTTTTTT; CDR3 protein: CASVSRVSPNTGELFF; J gene: TRBJ2-2; D gene: -; clone size: few; V gene: TRBV12-3/TRBV12-4
CDR3 DNA: TGTGCCTGCGGACCGCAGGTCCCTGAAGCTTTCTTT; CDR3 protein: CACGPQVPEAFF; J gene: TRBJ1-1; D gene: -; clone size: many; V gene: TRBV6-5
CDR3 DNA: TGCAGTTCAGACCGGGACAGGGCAAGTAATGAGCAGTTCTTC; CDR3 protein: CSSDRDRASNEQFF; J gene: TRBJ2-1; D gene: TRBD1; clone size: few; V gene: TRBV20-1
CDR3 DNA: TGTGCCAGCAGCCCCCGGCGGGGCGAAAGAGTCGTAGGGAACACTGAAGCTTTCTTT; CDR3 protein: CASSPRRGERVVGNTEAFF; J gene: TRBJ1-1; D gene: -; clone size: -; V gene: TRBV7-4